Listed below are T cell receptor beta chains from one sample, sequenced in a study of blood T cell repertoires in COVID-19. The protocol was immunoSEQ multiplex PCR, while the TCRdb copy is restricted to in-frame clones and leaves out a portion. The table shows under 350,000 clones, with roughly 91% occurring only once. Sequencing was performed on peripheral blood. The origin of the receptors is a man aged 40-55 years with acute or convalescent COVID-19. Both conserved end residues are part of each CDR3. Fields, in order: CDR3 protein, CDR3 DNA, clone size, J gene, V gene, CDR3 length, D gene. The D gene is left open where the match is weak. A clone size is listed for some rows: how often the clone was seen (once, few, many), or a class if it is expanded.

cdr3_aa: CASSPLDGREQYF; cdr3_nt: TGTGCCAGCAGCCCACTAGACGGGCGAGAGCAGTACTTC; clone_size: .; j_call: TRBJ2-7; v_call: TRBV14; cdr3_length: 13; d_call: .
cdr3_aa: CVGRTGVNGELFF; cdr3_nt: TGTGTGGGACGGACAGGGGTTAACGGGGAGCTGTTTTTT; clone_size: .; j_call: TRBJ2-2; v_call: TRBV12-3/TRBV12-4; cdr3_length: 13; d_call: TRBD1
cdr3_aa: CASSYGTTPVTDTQYF; cdr3_nt: TGTGCCAGCAGTTACGGGACAACCCCAGTCACAGATACGCAGTATTTT; clone_size: .; j_call: TRBJ2-3; v_call: TRBV2; cdr3_length: 16; d_call: .
cdr3_aa: CASSQVYSGNTEAFF; cdr3_nt: TGCGCCAGCAGCCAAGTTTACTCAGGGAACACTGAAGCTTTCTTT; clone_size: .; j_call: TRBJ1-1; v_call: TRBV4-1; cdr3_length: 15; d_call: .
cdr3_aa: CASSPTPGQGDHEQYF; cdr3_nt: TGTGCCAGCAGCCCTACCCCGGGACAGGGGGACCACGAGCAGTACTTC; clone_size: .; j_call: TRBJ2-7; v_call: TRBV7-8; cdr3_length: 16; d_call: TRBD1
cdr3_aa: CASTLRQDGYTF; cdr3_nt: TGTGCCAGCACCCTACGGCAGGATGGCTACACCTTC; clone_size: .; j_call: TRBJ1-2; v_call: TRBV2; cdr3_length: 12; d_call: .
cdr3_aa: CASSFLPGQGINEQFF; cdr3_nt: TGTGCCAGCAGCTTTTTACCGGGACAGGGGATCAATGAGCAGTTCTTC; clone_size: .; j_call: TRBJ2-1; v_call: TRBV11-2; cdr3_length: 16; d_call: TRBD1
cdr3_aa: CASSRTSGEQFF; cdr3_nt: TGTGCCAGCAGTCGGACTAGCGGGGAGCAGTTCTTC; clone_size: .; j_call: TRBJ2-1; v_call: TRBV3-1/TRBV3-2; cdr3_length: 12; d_call: TRBD2
cdr3_aa: CASSQDRMNTEAFF; cdr3_nt: TGTGCCAGCAGCCAGGACAGGATGAACACTGAAGCTTTCTTT; clone_size: .; j_call: TRBJ1-1; v_call: TRBV4-2; cdr3_length: 14; d_call: TRBD1
cdr3_aa: CASSFSGAPDEQYF; cdr3_nt: TGCGCCAGCAGCTTCAGCGGAGCCCCCGACGAGCAGTACTTC; clone_size: .; j_call: TRBJ2-7; v_call: TRBV5-1; cdr3_length: 14; d_call: .
cdr3_aa: CASSFGAGTPYNEQFF; cdr3_nt: TGTGCCAGCAGTTTCGGAGCTGGGACACCTTACAATGAGCAGTTCTTC; clone_size: .; j_call: TRBJ2-1; v_call: TRBV27; cdr3_length: 16; d_call: .
cdr3_aa: CAKTQNTEAFF; cdr3_nt: TGTGCCAAAACACAAAACACTGAAGCTTTCTTT; clone_size: once; j_call: TRBJ1-1; v_call: TRBV10-3; cdr3_length: 11; d_call: .
cdr3_aa: CASSRGGNSPLHF; cdr3_nt: TGTGCCAGCAGCCGCGGGGGCAATTCACCCCTCCACTTT; clone_size: .; j_call: TRBJ1-6; v_call: TRBV6-5; cdr3_length: 13; d_call: .
cdr3_aa: CASGLEVGPETQYF; cdr3_nt: TGTGCTAGTGGTTTGGAGGTGGGGCCGGAAACCCAGTACTTC; clone_size: .; j_call: TRBJ2-5; v_call: TRBV12-5; cdr3_length: 14; d_call: .
cdr3_aa: CASSRGLPDNEQFF; cdr3_nt: TGTGCCAGCAGTCGCGGGTTGCCGGACAATGAGCAGTTCTTC; clone_size: .; j_call: TRBJ2-1; v_call: TRBV7-3; cdr3_length: 14; d_call: .
cdr3_aa: CASRPTAGTEAFF; cdr3_nt: TGTGCCAGCAGGCCGACGGCGGGGACTGAAGCTTTCTTT; clone_size: .; j_call: TRBJ1-1; v_call: TRBV27; cdr3_length: 13; d_call: .
cdr3_aa: CASSPGGAESYNEQFF; cdr3_nt: TGCGCCAGCAGCCCGGGGGGCGCGGAGTCCTACAATGAGCAGTTCTTC; clone_size: .; j_call: TRBJ2-1; v_call: TRBV5-1; cdr3_length: 16; d_call: .
cdr3_aa: CASSIARGSDTQYF; cdr3_nt: TGTGCCAGTAGTATAGCGCGGGGGTCAGATACGCAGTATTTT; clone_size: few; j_call: TRBJ2-3; v_call: TRBV19; cdr3_length: 14; d_call: TRBD2
cdr3_aa: CASRTSGGFDGYTF; cdr3_nt: TGTGCCAGCAGGACCTCGGGAGGGTTCGATGGCTACACCTTC; clone_size: .; j_call: TRBJ1-2; v_call: TRBV6-5; cdr3_length: 14; d_call: .
cdr3_aa: CASSPREQGHYGYTF; cdr3_nt: TGTGCCAGCTCACCACGGGAACAGGGTCACTATGGCTACACCTTC; clone_size: .; j_call: TRBJ1-2; v_call: TRBV18; cdr3_length: 15; d_call: .
cdr3_aa: CASSDHRDSYYNEQFF; cdr3_nt: TGCGCCAGCAGTGACCACCGGGACAGTTACTACAATGAGCAGTTCTTC; clone_size: .; j_call: TRBJ2-1; v_call: TRBV10-1; cdr3_length: 16; d_call: TRBD1
cdr3_aa: CASSRGERKLFF; cdr3_nt: TGTGCCAGCAGCCGGGGCGAACGGAAACTGTTTTTT; clone_size: .; j_call: TRBJ1-4; v_call: TRBV3-1/TRBV3-2; cdr3_length: 12; d_call: .
cdr3_aa: CASSLAGVDNYGYTF; cdr3_nt: TGTGCCAGCAGCTTGGCAGGGGTAGATAACTATGGCTACACCTTC; clone_size: few; j_call: TRBJ1-2; v_call: TRBV5-6; cdr3_length: 15; d_call: .
cdr3_aa: CASSSGGPNTEAFF; cdr3_nt: TGCGCCAGCAGCTCAGGGGGGCCTAACACTGAAGCTTTCTTT; clone_size: .; j_call: TRBJ1-1; v_call: TRBV5-1; cdr3_length: 14; d_call: TRBD1
cdr3_aa: CASSVQGAKTEAFF; cdr3_nt: TGTGCCAGCAGCGTCCAGGGGGCAAAGACTGAAGCTTTCTTT; clone_size: few; j_call: TRBJ1-1; v_call: TRBV3-1/TRBV3-2; cdr3_length: 14; d_call: TRBD1
cdr3_aa: CAWGGAVGTQYF; cdr3_nt: TGTGCCTGGGGGGGGGCGGTTGGTACGCAGTATTTT; clone_size: .; j_call: TRBJ2-3; v_call: TRBV30; cdr3_length: 12; d_call: .
cdr3_aa: CASKPPGQGRQPQHF; cdr3_nt: TGTGCCAGCAAGCCTCCGGGACAGGGTAGGCAGCCCCAGCATTTT; clone_size: once; j_call: TRBJ1-5; v_call: TRBV19; cdr3_length: 15; d_call: TRBD1
cdr3_aa: CASSSGDLRDTQYF; cdr3_nt: TGTGCCAGCAGTTCAGGGGATCTGAGGGATACGCAGTATTTT; clone_size: .; j_call: TRBJ2-3; v_call: TRBV6-5; cdr3_length: 14; d_call: .
cdr3_aa: CASRDSRVAEAFF; cdr3_nt: TGCGCCAGCAGGGACTCGAGGGTCGCTGAAGCTTTCTTT; clone_size: .; j_call: TRBJ1-1; v_call: TRBV5-1; cdr3_length: 13; d_call: .
cdr3_aa: CASSPNREQYF; cdr3_nt: TGTGCCAGCAGTCCCAACAGGGAGCAGTACTTC; clone_size: .; j_call: TRBJ2-7; v_call: TRBV2; cdr3_length: 11; d_call: .
cdr3_aa: CASSRLTGNTEAFF; cdr3_nt: TGTGCCAGCAGCCGACTGACAGGCAACACTGAAGCTTTCTTT; clone_size: .; j_call: TRBJ1-1; v_call: TRBV3-1/TRBV3-2; cdr3_length: 14; d_call: .
cdr3_aa: CASKGATGEDQPQHF; cdr3_nt: TGTGCCTCTAAGGGAGCTACCGGGGAGGATCAGCCCCAGCATTTT; clone_size: .; j_call: TRBJ1-5; v_call: TRBV10-3; cdr3_length: 15; d_call: .
cdr3_aa: CAWRDRDRVRTRRRGNQPQHF; cdr3_nt: TGTGCCTGGAGGGACCGGGACAGGGTTAGGACACGGAGACGGGGTAATCAGCCCCAGCATTTT; clone_size: .; j_call: TRBJ1-5; v_call: TRBV30; cdr3_length: 21; d_call: TRBD1
cdr3_aa: CASMETNTEAFF; cdr3_nt: TGCGCCAGTATGGAGACTAACACTGAAGCTTTCTTT; clone_size: .; j_call: TRBJ1-1; v_call: TRBV5-1; cdr3_length: 12; d_call: .
cdr3_aa: CASSLDSANTEAFF; cdr3_nt: TGTGCCAGCAGTCTTGACTCAGCGAACACTGAAGCTTTCTTT; clone_size: .; j_call: TRBJ1-1; v_call: TRBV2; cdr3_length: 14; d_call: .
cdr3_aa: CASSKSGADANTGELFF; cdr3_nt: TGCGCCAGCAGCAAAAGCGGGGCGGACGCGAACACCGGGGAGCTGTTTTTT; clone_size: .; j_call: TRBJ2-2; v_call: TRBV4-1; cdr3_length: 17; d_call: TRBD2
cdr3_aa: CASSFPGQGEEKLFF; cdr3_nt: TGTGCCAGCAGCTTTCCGGGACAGGGTGAAGAAAAACTGTTTTTT; clone_size: .; j_call: TRBJ1-4; v_call: TRBV3-1/TRBV3-2; cdr3_length: 15; d_call: TRBD1
cdr3_aa: CASSYSGTGVSLSYGYTF; cdr3_nt: TGCGCCAGCAGTTATTCCGGGACAGGGGTTTCTCTATCCTATGGCTACACCTTC; clone_size: .; j_call: TRBJ1-2; v_call: TRBV5-1; cdr3_length: 18; d_call: TRBD1
cdr3_aa: CASSLRGRGTEAFF; cdr3_nt: TGTGCCAGCAGCTTGAGGGGAAGGGGAACTGAAGCTTTCTTT; clone_size: .; j_call: TRBJ1-1; v_call: TRBV5-6; cdr3_length: 14; d_call: .
cdr3_aa: CASSPRTGPTNYGYTF; cdr3_nt: TGTGCCAGCAGCCCTCGGACAGGCCCCACTAACTATGGCTACACCTTC; clone_size: .; j_call: TRBJ1-2; v_call: TRBV6-4; cdr3_length: 16; d_call: TRBD1
cdr3_aa: CASSKGTSGGGEQFF; cdr3_nt: TGTGCCAGCAGCAAAGGGACTAGCGGGGGCGGGGAGCAGTTCTTC; clone_size: .; j_call: TRBJ2-1; v_call: TRBV7-2; cdr3_length: 15; d_call: TRBD2
cdr3_aa: CASTRRDNSPLHF; cdr3_nt: TGTGCCAGCACTCGCAGGGATAATTCACCCCTCCACTTT; clone_size: .; j_call: TRBJ1-6; v_call: TRBV7-9; cdr3_length: 13; d_call: .
cdr3_aa: CASRGDRTWLTGELFF; cdr3_nt: TGTGCCAGCAGGGGGGACAGGACATGGTTAACCGGGGAGCTGTTTTTT; clone_size: once; j_call: TRBJ2-2; v_call: TRBV2; cdr3_length: 16; d_call: TRBD1
cdr3_aa: CASSTYRTGAPYEQYF; cdr3_nt: TGTGCCAGCAGCACCTATCGGACAGGAGCCCCCTACGAGCAGTACTTC; clone_size: .; j_call: TRBJ2-7; v_call: TRBV5-6; cdr3_length: 16; d_call: TRBD1
cdr3_aa: CASSLNSYNEQFF; cdr3_nt: TGTGCCAGCAGCTTAAATTCTTACAATGAGCAGTTCTTC; clone_size: .; j_call: TRBJ2-1; v_call: TRBV7-3; cdr3_length: 13; d_call: .
cdr3_aa: CASILDRGNTEAFF; cdr3_nt: TGTGCCAGCATATTGGACAGGGGAAATACTGAAGCTTTCTTT; clone_size: .; j_call: TRBJ1-1; v_call: TRBV6-5; cdr3_length: 14; d_call: TRBD1
cdr3_aa: CASRKGENNEQFF; cdr3_nt: TGCGCCAGCAGGAAAGGGGAAAATAATGAGCAGTTCTTC; clone_size: .; j_call: TRBJ2-1; v_call: TRBV5-1; cdr3_length: 13; d_call: .
cdr3_aa: CASSFGGQRAFF; cdr3_nt: TGTGCCAGCAGTTTCGGAGGCCAGCGAGCTTTCTTT; clone_size: .; j_call: TRBJ1-1; v_call: TRBV12-3/TRBV12-4; cdr3_length: 12; d_call: .
cdr3_aa: CASGRDRADGELFF; cdr3_nt: TGCGCCAGCGGAAGGGACAGGGCGGACGGGGAGCTGTTTTTT; clone_size: .; j_call: TRBJ2-2; v_call: TRBV5-1; cdr3_length: 14; d_call: TRBD1
cdr3_aa: CATTYGTGTENSPLHF; cdr3_nt: TGTGCCACCACTTATGGAACCGGGACAGAGAATTCACCCCTCCACTTT; clone_size: .; j_call: TRBJ1-6; v_call: TRBV6-6; cdr3_length: 16; d_call: TRBD1
cdr3_aa: CASSLNYWDRGAYEQYF; cdr3_nt: TGTGCCAGCAGCTTGAATTATTGGGACAGGGGGGCCTACGAGCAGTACTTC; clone_size: .; j_call: TRBJ2-7; v_call: TRBV5-8; cdr3_length: 17; d_call: TRBD1
cdr3_aa: CASSSSQGGYGYTF; cdr3_nt: TGCGCCAGCAGCTCCTCACAAGGGGGATATGGCTACACCTTC; clone_size: .; j_call: TRBJ1-2; v_call: TRBV5-1; cdr3_length: 14; d_call: .
cdr3_aa: CSARTGDGYTF; cdr3_nt: TGCAGTGCCCGGACAGGGGATGGCTACACCTTC; clone_size: .; j_call: TRBJ1-2; v_call: TRBV20-1; cdr3_length: 11; d_call: TRBD1
cdr3_aa: CASSIGTDATGELFF; cdr3_nt: TGCGCCAGCAGCATTGGGACAGATGCCACCGGGGAGCTGTTTTTT; clone_size: .; j_call: TRBJ2-2; v_call: TRBV5-1; cdr3_length: 15; d_call: TRBD1
cdr3_aa: CASSYSDRDPYEQYF; cdr3_nt: TGTGCCAGCAGTTACTCGGACAGGGACCCCTACGAGCAGTACTTC; clone_size: .; j_call: TRBJ2-7; v_call: TRBV6-2/TRBV6-3; cdr3_length: 15; d_call: TRBD1